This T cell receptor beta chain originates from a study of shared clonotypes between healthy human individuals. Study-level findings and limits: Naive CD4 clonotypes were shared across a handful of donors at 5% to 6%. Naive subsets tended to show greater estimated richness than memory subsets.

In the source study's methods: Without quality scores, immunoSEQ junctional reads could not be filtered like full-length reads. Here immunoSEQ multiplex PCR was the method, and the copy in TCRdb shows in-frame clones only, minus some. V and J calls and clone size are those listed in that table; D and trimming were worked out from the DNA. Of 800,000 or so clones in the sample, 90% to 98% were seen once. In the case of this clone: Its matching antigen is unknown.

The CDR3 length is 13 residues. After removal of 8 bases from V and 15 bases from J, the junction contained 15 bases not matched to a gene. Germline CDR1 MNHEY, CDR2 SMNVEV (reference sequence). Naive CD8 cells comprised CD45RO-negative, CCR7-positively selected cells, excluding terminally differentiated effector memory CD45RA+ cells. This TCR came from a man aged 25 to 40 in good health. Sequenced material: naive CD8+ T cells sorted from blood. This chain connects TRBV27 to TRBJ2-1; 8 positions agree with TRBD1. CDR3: CASRLKTTGELFF. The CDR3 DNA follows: TGTGCCAGCCGCCTGAAAACGACAGGGGAACTGTTCTTC.